The source of this T cell receptor (beta chain) is a study of CD8 T cells in Susac syndrome. About the research overall: Each patient with Susac syndrome, at the time of blood draw, was therapy-naive, on corticosteroids, or on intravenous immunoglobulin alone.

Reverse transcription of about 0.45 to 1 ug RNA was performed with random hexamers. In TCRdb, the immunoSEQ multiplex PCR reads were re-called with MiXCR into one record per CDR3 protein. The sample holds more than 150,000 distinct CDR3 sequences, 90% to 97% seen once. V lost 4 bases and J 4 bases, leaving 13 bases between the germline ends. CDR1 is KGHDR and CDR2 is SFDVKD in the germline V gene. The CDR3 contains 15 residues. This clonotype was picked up one time. Patients with Susac syndrome met the recently defined diagnostic criteria for definite or probable disease. The TCR sequence derives from a human donor with Susac syndrome. The sequencing sample was made of CD4+ T cells from PBMCs. The rearrangement links TRBV24-1 to TRBJ2-1; D not resolved. DNA for the CDR3: TGTGCCACCAGTGAGGCACGTGACGGTTACAATGAGCAGTTCTTC. Its protein product is CATSEARDGYNEQFF.